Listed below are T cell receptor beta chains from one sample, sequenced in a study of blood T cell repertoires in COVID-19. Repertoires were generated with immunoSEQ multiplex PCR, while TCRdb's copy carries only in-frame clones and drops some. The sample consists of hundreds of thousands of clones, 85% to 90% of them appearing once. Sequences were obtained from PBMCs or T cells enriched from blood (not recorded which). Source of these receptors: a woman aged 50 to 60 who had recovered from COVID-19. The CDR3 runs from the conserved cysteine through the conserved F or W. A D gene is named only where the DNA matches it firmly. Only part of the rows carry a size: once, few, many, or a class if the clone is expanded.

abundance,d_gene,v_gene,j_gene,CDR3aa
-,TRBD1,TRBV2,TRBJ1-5,CASSLDRGQPQHF
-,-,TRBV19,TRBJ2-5,CASSNWLQGGETQYF
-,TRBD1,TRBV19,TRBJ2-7,CASSIGGTGSGEQYF
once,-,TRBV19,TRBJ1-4,CASSIPQVSEKLFF
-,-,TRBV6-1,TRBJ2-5,CASSDWRELQETQYF
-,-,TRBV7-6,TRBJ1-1,CASSYDLGGEFQLSTEAFF
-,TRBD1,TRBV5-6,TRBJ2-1,CASSSPEGALYNEQFF
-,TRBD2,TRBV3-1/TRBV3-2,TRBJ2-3,CASSQEDRLAGGDTQYF
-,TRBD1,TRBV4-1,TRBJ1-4,CASSQGDRGREKLFF
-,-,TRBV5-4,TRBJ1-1,CASSLAVAGGAEAFF
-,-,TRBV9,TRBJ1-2,CASSRAASGVGYTF
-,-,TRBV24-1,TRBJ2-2,CATSDPESAVFF
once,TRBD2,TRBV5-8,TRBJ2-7,CASSLTSGDPYEQYF
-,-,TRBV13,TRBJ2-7,CASSPGGQPFSSYEQYF
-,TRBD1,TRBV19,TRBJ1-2,CASSVTGGYYGYTF
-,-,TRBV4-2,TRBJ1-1,CASSQDLGGLTEAFF
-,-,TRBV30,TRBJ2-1,CAWSRQANEQFF
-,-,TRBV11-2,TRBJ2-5,CASSSWEYQETQYF
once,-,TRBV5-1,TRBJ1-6,CASSRLGGGVLSSPLHF
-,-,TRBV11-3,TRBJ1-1,CASSSRGGNTEAFF
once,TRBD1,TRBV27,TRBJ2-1,CATSRDRGPEQFF
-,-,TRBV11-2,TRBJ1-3,CASSSPRGSTGNTIYF
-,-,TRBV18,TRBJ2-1,CASSPVEGAYNEQFF
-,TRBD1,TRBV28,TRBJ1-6,CASSLYRGGTALHF
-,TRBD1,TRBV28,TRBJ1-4,CASSTTGETNEKLFF
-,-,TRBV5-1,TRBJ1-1,CASSLERGLEAFF
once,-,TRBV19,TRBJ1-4,CASGAKPNEKLFF